Presented here are 30 T cell receptor beta chains from one specimen sequenced in a study of vaccination effects on CD4 cells after COVID-19. Their antigens are not known. Antigen-specific CD4+ T cells were expanded with viral peptide pools in the ViraFEST assay before sequencing. Subsequent to a culture period of about ten days, CD4+ T cells were isolated. Previously uninfected by SARS-CoV-2, the vaccine recipients also showed negative nucleocapsid antibodies. Method: immunoSEQ multiplex PCR; TCRdb's copy keeps in-frame clones and lacks some. The repertoire holds 37,000 or so clones, with 66% as singletons. Sequenced material: CD4+ T cells from PBMCs cultured with HCoV-OC43 spike peptides, taken before COVID-19 vaccination. As to subset: HCoV-OC43 spike overlapping peptide pool stimulation. These TCRs come from a human donor who received a COVID-19 vaccine.

The rearrangement uses TRBV5-6 and TRBJ2-1; a weak D match, TRBD2 (6 bases). This CDR3 contains 16 residues. The V gene's germline CDR1 is SGHDT and CDR2 YYEEEE. The V end lost 1 base, the J end lost 4 bases, and 15 bases lay between the germline ends. The CDR3 sequence: CASSLLSGAGYNEQFF. CDR3 bases: TGTGCCAGCAGCTTGTTGTCGGGAGCGGGTTACAATGAGCAGTTCTTC. Complete variable domain (other parts from reference TRBV5-6 and TRBJ2-1): DAGVTQSPTHLIKTRGQQVTLRCSPKSGHDTVSWYQQALGQGPQFIFQYYEEEERQRGNFPDRFSGHQFPNYSSELNVNALLLGDSALYLCASSLLSGAGYNEQFFGPGTRLTVL.

J is TRBJ2-7 and V is TRBV3-1 (or the pseudogene TRBV3-2); the D is unclear. The V gene lost 0 bases and the J gene lost 2 bases, with 17 bases spanning the gap. CDR3 length equals 17 residues. Germline V gives CDR1 LGHDT, CDR2 YNNKEL (reference sequence). CDR3 DNA: TGTGCCAGCAGCCAAGATTTGAGCAACACGGATCCCTACGAGCAGTACTTC. Its translation: CASSQDLSNTDPYEQYF.

The chain recombines TRBV18 with TRBJ2-7; 8 positions agree with TRBD2. The germline gives CDR1 KGHSH, CDR2 LQKENI. The CDR3 extends over 15 amino acids. V lost 3 bases, J lost 3 bases, and 7 bases stayed unmatched. The DNA for the CDR3 is TGTGCCAGCTCACCCCGGGAGGGTTCGTACTACGAGCAGTACTTC. The encoded protein is CASSPREGSYYEQYF. Supplemented by reference TRBV18 and TRBJ2-7, the full variable domain reads NAGVMQNPRHLVRRRGQEARLRCSPMKGHSHVYWYRQLPEEGLKFMVYLQKENIIDESGMPKERFSAEFPKEGPSILRIQQVVRGDSAAYFCASSPREGSYYEQYFGPGTRLTVT.

This clone occurred a few times. The rearrangement uses TRBV27 and TRBJ2-7, with D perhaps TRBD1 or TRBD2 (5 bases each). The germline V gene encodes CDR1 MNHEY and CDR2 SMNVEV (reference sequence). V dropped 8 bases and J dropped 6 bases, with 14 bases sitting between them. The CDR3 sequence is 12 residues long. The CDR3: CASQRRDLEQYF. CDR3 nucleotide sequence: TGTGCCAGCCAACGCCGGGACCTCGAGCAGTACTTC.

This clone is a singleton in its sample. This rearrangement joins TRBV24-1 to TRBJ2-7; no reliable D call. CDR1 is KGHDR and CDR2 is SFDVKD in the germline V gene. V lost 3 bases, J lost 2 bases, and 7 bases lay in between. The CDR3 is made up of 13 amino acids. Here the CDR3 DNA reads TGTGCCACCAGTGATGGCCCTACCTACGAGCAGTACTTC. It is translated as CATSDGPTYEQYF.

This rearrangement joins TRBV27 to TRBJ2-4; possible D gene TRBD1, 5 bases. V lost 10 bases, J lost 7 bases, and 17 bases lay in between. Per germline, CDR1 MNHEY and CDR2 SMNVEV (reference sequence). This CDR3 is built from 13 residues. The CDR3: CATQGRVGNIQYF. CDR3 DNA sequence: TGTGCCACCCAGGGCAGGGTGGGGAACATTCAGTACTTC.

This chain links TRBV7-9 with TRBJ2-5; 9 positions agree with TRBD2. CDR1 and CDR2 from the germline V gene are SEHNR and FQNEAQ (reference sequence). Trimming at V came to 2 bases and at J to 5 bases, leaving 6 bases not matched to a gene. This CDR3 is 15 amino acids long. CDR3 nucleotide sequence: TGTGCCAGCAGCTTAATTGCGGGGGGGCTGGAGACCCAGTACTTC. Its protein is CASSLIAGGLETQYF. The whole variable domain, filled in from reference TRBV7-9 and TRBJ2-5, reads DTGVSQNPRHKITKRGQNVTFRCDPISEHNRLYWYRQTLGQGPEFLTYFQNEAQLEKSRLLSDRFSAERPKGSFSTLEIQRTEQGDSAMYLCASSLIAGGLETQYFGPGTRLLVL.

The chain links TRBV7-9 to TRBJ2-1, with TRBD1 matching over 7 bases. CDR1 SEHNR and CDR2 FQNEAQ come from the germline V gene (reference sequence). V gave up 3 bases and J gave up 5 bases; unmatched junction bases: 4. This CDR3 region has 14 residues. The CDR3 DNA follows: TGTGCCAGCAGCTTGGGGACAGCGAACAATGAGCAGTTCTTC. The encoded protein is CASSLGTANNEQFF.

The chain is built from TRBV3-1 (or the pseudogene TRBV3-2) and TRBJ2-7; 7 bases are a match to TRBD2. There are 16 residues in the CDR3. With 0 bases clipped from V and 0 bases from J, the junction kept 5 bases outside the gene matches. In germline, CDR1 is LGHDT, CDR2 YNNKEL (reference sequence). The CDR3 protein is CASSQDLGTNSYEQYF. CDR3 sequence (DNA): TGTGCCAGCAGCCAAGATCTCGGGACTAACTCCTACGAGCAGTACTTC.

This sequence joins TRBV2 and TRBJ2-7; D gene uncertain. Per germline, CDR1 SNHLY and CDR2 FYNNEI. Trimming pared 6 bases from V and 0 bases from J, leaving 12 bases between. CDR3 length equals 14 residues. The CDR3 reads CASRMTLSSYEQYF. The CDR3 DNA reads as TGTGCCAGCAGAATGACACTCAGCTCCTACGAGCAGTACTTC.

The chain is built from TRBV19 and TRBJ1-2; possible D gene TRBD1, 6 bases. Germline V gives CDR1 LNHDA, CDR2 SQIVND (reference sequence). The V and J ends lost 4 bases and 7 bases respectively, with 16 bases between them. The CDR3 sequence is 14 residues long. The CDR3 DNA reads as TGTGCCAGTAGTACCAGACAGGTTGGGTCTGGCTACACCTTC. Translating gives CASSTRQVGSGYTF.

Concerning this clone: The sample carries other DNA sequences with the same CDR3. This rearrangement joins TRBV5-1 to TRBJ1-1, with 10 nucleotides matching TRBD1. Germline V gene sequence: CDR1 SGHRS, CDR2 YFSETQ. The CDR3 contains 14 residues. The V and J ends lost 3 bases and 5 bases, in that order; junction bases with no gene match: 4. CDR3 sequence reads: CASSYRDRGTEAFF. The DNA of the CDR3 is TGCGCCAGCAGCTACCGGGACAGGGGAACTGAAGCTTTCTTT. The variable domain in full, completed from reference TRBV5-1 and TRBJ1-1, reads KAGVTQTPRYLIKTRGQQVTLSCSPISGHRSVSWYQQTPGQGLQFLFEYFSETQRNKGNFPGRFSGRQFSNSRSEMNVSTLELGDSALYLCASSYRDRGTEAFFGQGTRLTVV.

This clone showed up just a few times. J is TRBJ2-7 and V is TRBV24-1; D is unclear. CDR1 is KGHDR and CDR2 is SFDVKD in the germline V gene. CDR3 length: 11 amino acids. The V end lost 6 bases, the J end lost 7 bases, and 9 bases lay between the germline ends. This CDR3 is CATSYIREQYF. CDR3 sequence (DNA): TGTGCCACCAGTTACATACGAGAGCAGTACTTC.

This clone appeared a single time. This sequence joins TRBV5-1 and TRBJ2-3; D possibly corresponds to TRBD2 (5 bases). Germline-derived CDR1 and CDR2 are SGHRS and YFSETQ. The CDR3 runs 17 residues. Trimming removed 1 base from V and 4 bases from J, with 19 bases in between. The CDR3 here is CASSLPPDWWNADTQYF. DNA of the CDR3: TGCGCCAGCAGCTTGCCCCCGGACTGGTGGAATGCAGATACGCAGTATTTT.

In this sample, this clone turned up a few times. CDR3 coding DNA: TGCAGCGTTGGGACCTCCGGGGACACCATATATTTT. Translating gives CSVGTSGDTIYF. V is TRBV29-1 and J is TRBJ1-3; D gene ambiguous. The CDR3 length is 12 residues. CDR1 SQVTM and CDR2 ANQGSEA come from the germline V gene. Trimming left V 4 bases short and J 8 bases short, with 12 bases between.

The chain carries TRBV5-1 and TRBJ2-1, with no clear D. The CDR3 has 16 residues. Germline V gene data show CDR1 as SGHRS and CDR2 as YFSETQ. V was cut by 0 bases and J by 7 bases, with 17 bases left in between. In DNA form, the CDR3 reads TGCGCCAGCAGCTTGGCAGATAGGGTCTTAGGGAATGAGCAGTTCTTC. It is translated as CASSLADRVLGNEQFF.

The chain recombines TRBV3-1 (or the pseudogene TRBV3-2) with TRBJ2-1, with a tentative D call TRBD1 (5 bases). Trimming stripped 1 base from V and 10 bases from J, with 17 bases between. The CDR3 consists of 15 residues. CDR1 and CDR2 from the germline V gene are LGHDT and YNNKEL (reference sequence). CDR3 sequence (DNA): TGTGCCAGCAGCCAAGGCAGCGTGGGGCAAGGAGAGCAGTTCTTC. It encodes CASSQGSVGQGEQFF.

The J gene is TRBJ2-1, the V gene TRBV24-1, with D perhaps TRBD2 (6 bases). Trimming shortened V by 7 bases and J by 9 bases, and 18 bases separated the two germline ends. Per germline, CDR1 KGHDR and CDR2 SFDVKD. There are 14 residues in the CDR3. Written as DNA, the CDR3 is TGTGCCACCAGCCCCGGTGGGGGGTTCATTGAGCAGTTCTTC. Its translation: CATSPGGGFIEQFF.

V is TRBV18 and J is TRBJ1-1; D gene uncertain. The V end lost 4 bases, the J end lost 6 bases, and 21 bases lay between the germline ends. CDR1 and CDR2 (germline): KGHSH, LQKENI. The CDR3 covers 16 residues. CDR3 sequence (DNA): TGTGCCAGCTCACTCCAGACGGTCGCGGAGGGTGCTGAAGCTTTCTTT. Its protein is CASSLQTVAEGAEAFF.

The chain recombines TRBV27 with TRBJ1-4; 9 nucleotides match TRBD1. J gave up 7 bases and V 6 bases, and 3 bases lay outside the gene matches. The CDR3 consists of 13 residues. The germline V gene encodes CDR1 MNHEY and CDR2 SMNVEV (reference sequence). CDR3 coding DNA: TGTGCCAGCAGGGGACAGGGCCGTGAAAAACTGTTTTTT. Its protein is CASRGQGREKLFF.

The rearrangement uses TRBV29-1 and TRBJ2-3; weak D call: TRBD2 (6 bases). With 4 bases removed from V and 11 bases from J, the gap between germline ends came to 16 bases. This CDR3 spans 12 amino acids. Germline V gene data show CDR1 as SQVTM and CDR2 as ANQGSEA. DNA for the CDR3: TGCAGCGTTGCCCTACGAAACGGGGGGCAGTATTTT. Encoded protein: CSVALRNGGQYF.

The chain joins TRBV18 to TRBJ2-1; D may be TRBD1 or TRBD2 (5 bases each). V dropped 6 bases and J dropped 6 bases, with 18 bases sitting between them. Germline CDR1 reads KGHSH; CDR2 reads LQKENI. The length of the CDR3 is 15 residues. In DNA, the CDR3 is TGTGCCAGCTCCCTTGGGACGGCCGCATCCAATGAGCAGTTCTTC. This translates into CASSLGTAASNEQFF.

J is TRBJ2-7 and V is TRBV20-1, with D perhaps matching TRBD1 (6 bases). Trimming took 3 bases from V and 1 from J, leaving 13 bases between them. Germline V gives CDR1 DFQATT, CDR2 SNEGSKA (reference sequence). The CDR3 contains 14 residues. The CDR3 here is CSASSQGRSYEQYF. CDR3 nucleotides: TGCAGTGCTAGTTCTCAGGGGCGTTCCTACGAGCAGTACTTC.

The chain carries TRBV19 and TRBJ2-7, with 8 bases identical to TRBD2. V was pared by 8 bases and J by 0 bases, with 6 bases of the junction left unmatched. In germline, CDR1 is LNHDA, CDR2 SQIVND (reference sequence). CDR3 length equals 14 residues. The CDR3 is CASRAGTSSYEQYF. CDR3 DNA: TGTGCCAGTCGTGCCGGGACTAGCTCCTACGAGCAGTACTTC.

The chain links TRBV18 to TRBJ2-5, with 9 bases fitting TRBD1. The V gene's germline CDR1 is KGHSH and CDR2 LQKENI. Unmatched junction bases numbered 4, after V lost 1 base and J lost 4 bases. This CDR3 has 15 amino acids. As DNA, the CDR3 is TGTGCCAGCTCACCACGGACAGGGGCTGGAGAGACCCAGTACTTC. It encodes CASSPRTGAGETQYF.

V gene TRBV11-1 combines with J gene TRBJ2-2, with D perhaps TRBD1 (6 bases). Trimming removed 8 bases from V and 4 bases from J, with 11 bases in between. The CDR3 consists of 13 residues. CDR1 is SGHAT and CDR2 is FQDESV in the germline V gene (reference sequence). The CDR3 here is CASYREGTGELFF. CDR3 in DNA: TGTGCCAGCTACAGGGAAGGCACCGGGGAGCTGTTTTTT.

A few counts support this clone. The V call is TRBV3-1 (or the pseudogene TRBV3-2), the J call TRBJ1-2, with a possible D match to TRBD1 (5 bases). CDR1 is LGHDT, CDR2 YNNKEL, per germline (reference sequence). The CDR3 spans 16 residues. V shed 2 bases and J shed 8 bases, with 21 bases lying between them. The CDR3 is CASSQTPEGVGEGYTF. DNA of the CDR3: TGTGCCAGCAGCCAAACTCCCGAAGGGGTCGGGGAAGGCTACACCTTC.

The rearrangement joins TRBV5-1 to TRBJ1-3, with 7 bases aligning to TRBD1. The CDR3 covers 16 residues. Germline CDR1 SGHRS, CDR2 YFSETQ. The J segment lost 2 bases and the V segment lost 4 bases, leaving 9 bases of the junction unmatched. The CDR3 spells CASSLRADRPGNTIYF. The CDR3 coding sequence is TGCGCCAGCAGCCTCCGAGCGGACAGGCCTGGAAACACCATATATTTT.

V usage is TRBV7-8 and J usage is TRBJ2-3; TRBD1 matches at 10 bases. Germline CDR1 reads SGHVS; CDR2 reads FQNEAQ. This CDR3 is built from 15 residues. Germline trimming cut 1 base from V and 6 bases from J; bases unmatched to any gene: 4. CDR3 residues: CASSLGDRGADTQYF. DNA for the CDR3: TGTGCCAGCAGCTTAGGGGACAGGGGCGCGGATACGCAGTATTTT.

This chain uses TRBV10-1 with TRBJ2-5; D unresolved. V lost 7 bases to trimming and J lost 1 base, with 10 bases between them. CDR3 length: 13 amino acids. Per the germline V gene, CDR1 is WNHNN and CDR2 is SYGVQD (reference sequence). The CDR3 region is CASNQRFQETQYF. CDR3 in DNA: TGCGCCAGCAATCAAAGATTCCAAGAGACCCAGTACTTC.